This entry lists 32 T cell receptor beta chains sequenced from one sample in a study of CD8 T cells in Susac syndrome. RNA in amounts of roughly 0.5 to 1 ug was reverse transcribed with random hexamers. TCRdb used MiXCR to reprocess the immunoSEQ multiplex PCR reads, holding one entry per CDR3 protein. The table shows approximately 190,000 distinct CDR3 sequences, with 93% occurring only once. Material: CD4+ T cells from PBMCs. These receptors all come from a human donor in good health.

The chain recombines TRBV28 with TRBJ1-2, with D tentatively TRBD1 (6 bases). The CDR3 has 18 amino acids. V was cut by 5 bases and J by 7 bases, with 29 bases left in between. Germline V lookup: CDR1 MDHEN, CDR2 SYDVKM. CDR3 nucleotide sequence: TGTGCCAGCAGTAATGTTCACCTCATTCCAGGGGTAGTGCCTGGCTACACCTTC. Amino acids: CASSNVHLIPGVVPGYTF.

The genes are TRBV24-1 and TRBJ2-1; D is possibly TRBD2 (5 bases). V lost 7 bases to trimming and J lost 5 bases, with 14 bases between them. Germline V gives CDR1 KGHDR, CDR2 SFDVKD. There are 14 residues in the CDR3. The CDR3 reads CATSLGYGDNEQFF. CDR3 nucleotide sequence: TGTGCCACCAGCTTAGGCTACGGGGACAATGAGCAGTTCTTC.

The CDR3 DNA reads TGCAGCGTTGAAAGCAGGGGGAAGACTGAAGCTTTCTTT. Protein: CSVESRGKTEAFF. This rearrangement joins TRBV29-1 to TRBJ1-1; TRBD1 agrees at 7 bases. Per the germline V gene, CDR1 is SQVTM and CDR2 is ANQGSEA. The CDR3 is 13 residues long. Trimming cost V 2 bases and J 5 bases; bases outside gene matches: 5.

The chain links TRBV5-4 to TRBJ2-5; 9 nucleotides agree with TRBD1. The V gene end was trimmed by 4 bases and the J gene end by 5 bases; junction bases not matched to a gene: 9. This CDR3 region has 15 residues. CDR1 is SGHNT, CDR2 YYREEE, per germline (reference sequence). The CDR3 here is CASSTRRTGEETQYF. The CDR3 region has the DNA TGTGCCAGCAGCACCCGAAGGACAGGGGAGGAGACCCAGTACTTC.

On this clonotype itself: One end of the junction does not line up with germline, which may come from a read error. This sequence joins TRBV2 and TRBJ1-1; D gene unclear. The CDR3 sequence is 13 residues long. Germline values: CDR1 SNHLY, CDR2 FYNNEI. The CDR3 protein is CASSEGWALEAFF. DNA for the CDR3: TGTGCCAGCAGCGAAGGATGGGCGCTCGAAGCTTTCTTT. The full variable domain, its missing parts supplied by reference TRBV2 and TRBJ1-1, is EPEVTQTPSHQVTQMGQEVILRCVPISNHLYFYWYRQILGQKVEFLVSFYNNEISEKSEIFDDQFSVERPDGSNFTLKIRSTKLEDSAMYFCASSEGWALEAFFGQGTRLTVV.

CDR3 loop: CASSYTSGRAADTQYF. CDR3 nucleotides: TGTGCCAGCAGCTACACTAGCGGACGAGCGGCAGATACGCAGTATTTT. The genes are TRBV7-9 and TRBJ2-3; 8 bases agree with TRBD2. CDR1 and CDR2 from the germline V gene are SEHNR and FQNEAQ (reference sequence). Trimming took 4 bases from V and 4 from J; bases not matched to a gene: 10. This CDR3 contains 16 residues.

The rearrangement links TRBV6-1 to TRBJ2-7; tentative D call: TRBD1 (6 bases). CDR1 is MNHNS and CDR2 is SASEGT in the germline V gene. The CDR3 covers 11 residues. Trimming cost V 10 bases and J 3 bases, with 10 bases left between them. CDR3: CATGVGYEQYV. The DNA for the CDR3 is TGTGCCACAGGGGTGGGCTACGAGCAGTACGTC.

This chain uses TRBV28 with TRBJ2-5; maybe TRBD1 (6 bases). Trimming shortened V by 10 bases and J by 1 base, and 10 bases separated the two germline ends. The CDR3 is made up of 12 amino acids. Germline V CDR1 and CDR2: MDHEN, SYDVKM. The DNA of the CDR3 is TGTGCCACCAAGGGGGTCCAAGAGACCCAGTACTTC. This sequence encodes CATKGVQETQYF.

The chain uses TRBV19 and TRBJ2-2, with TRBD1 matching 8 bases. Trimming cost V 6 bases and J 7 bases; bases outside gene matches: 7. This CDR3 region has 14 residues. The V gene's germline CDR1 is LNHDA and CDR2 SQIVND (reference sequence). The CDR3 DNA follows: TGTGCCAGTAGCCGACAGGGGAAAGGCGGGGAGCTGTTTTTT. As protein: CASSRQGKGGELFF.

The chain couples TRBV7-8 to TRBJ2-7; D is undetermined. The germline CDR1 and CDR2 sequences are SGHVS and FQNEAQ. Trimming pared 1 base from V and 7 bases from J, leaving 5 bases between. The CDR3 spans 11 residues. This chain's CDR3 is CASSLEKEQYF. The CDR3 region has the DNA TGTGCCAGCAGCTTAGAGAAGGAGCAGTACTTC. Full variable domain (outside the CDR3, taken from reference TRBV7-8 and TRBJ2-7): GAGVSQSPRYKVAKRGQDVALRCDPISGHVSLFWYQQALGQGPEFLTYFQNEAQLDKSGLPSDRFFAERPEGSVSTLKIQRTQQEDSAVYLCASSLEKEQYFGPGTRLTVT.

The rearrangement joins TRBV3-1 to TRBJ1-5; TRBD1 aligns across 7 bases. Germline V gene lookup returns CDR1 LGHDT and CDR2 YNNKEL (reference sequence). This CDR3 comprises 16 residues. V shed 3 bases, J shed 1 base, and the junction held 6 bases outside the gene matches. This CDR3 reads CASSHSTGRSNQPQHF. The CDR3 coding sequence is TGTGCCAGCAGCCATTCGACAGGGCGGAGCAATCAGCCCCAGCATTTT.

This chain connects TRBV7-2 to TRBJ2-5; TRBD2 aligns across 14 bases. The CDR3 spans 16 residues. Losses at the gene ends were 5 bases for V and 5 bases for J; bases not matched to a gene: 7. Germline V CDR1 and CDR2: SGHTA, FQGNSA. In DNA, the CDR3 is TGTGCCAGCAGCCCAGGACTAGCGGGGGGCGAGGAGACCCAGTACTTC. Amino acids: CASSPGLAGGEETQYF.

The chain uses TRBV5-4 and TRBJ1-2; 9 positions match TRBD1. V was pared by 3 bases and J by 8 bases, with 5 bases of the junction left unmatched. The CDR3 contains 13 residues. From germline, CDR1 is SGHNT and CDR2 YYREEE (reference sequence). Here the CDR3 reads CASSSDRGEGYTF. Here the CDR3 DNA reads TGTGCCAGCAGCTCCGACAGGGGGGAGGGCTACACCTTC.

The genes are TRBV5-1 and TRBJ1-4; 12 nucleotides align to TRBD1. CDR3 length: 14 residues. V shed 8 bases and J 17 bases; nucleotides not matched to a gene: 16. CDR1 SGHRS and CDR2 YFSETQ come from the germline V gene. CDR3 residues: CASHTGTGGEKTFF. The CDR3 DNA follows: TGCGCCAGTCACACCGGGACAGGGGGCGAAAAAACTTTTTTT.

The chain recombines TRBV19 with TRBJ1-1; weak D call: TRBD1 (5 bases). Trimming took 6 bases from V and 10 from J, leaving 18 bases between them. The CDR3 extends over 13 amino acids. Looked up from germline, CDR1 is LNHDA and CDR2 is SQIVND (reference sequence). CDR3 loop: CASREQVTWSAFF. CDR3 DNA sequence: TGTGCCAGTAGGGAACAGGTCACATGGTCAGCTTTCTTT.

The chain carries TRBV6-5 and TRBJ2-1; 11 positions agree with TRBD1. Germline lookup yields CDR1 MNHEY and CDR2 SVGAGI. Trimming removed 4 bases from V and 6 bases from J; junction bases left unmatched: 8. The length of the CDR3 is 16 residues. CDR3 in amino acids: CASSSTGTGGGNEQFF. Here the CDR3 DNA reads TGTGCCAGCAGTTCCACCGGGACAGGGGGTGGCAATGAGCAGTTCTTC.

In this sample, this clonotype turned up once. This chain links TRBV20-1 with TRBJ2-3, with TRBD2 identical over 12 bases. CDR1 is DFQATT, CDR2 SNEGSKA, per germline (reference sequence). The CDR3 spans 18 residues. Unmatched junction bases numbered 14, after V lost 3 bases and J lost 4 bases. CDR3 sequence (DNA): TGCAGTGCTAGGTGGGAGGGGTTACTAGCGGGGGGCCCAGATACGCAGTATTTT. It is translated as CSARWEGLLAGGPDTQYF.

This clonotype appeared a single time. The V call is TRBV6-5, the J call TRBJ1-1; D perhaps matches TRBD1 (5 bases). The CDR3 contains 14 residues. The V gene's germline CDR1 is MNHEY and CDR2 SVGAGI. V dropped 2 bases and J dropped 5 bases, with 12 bases sitting between them. The CDR3 DNA reads as TGTGCCAGCAGTTACATCGGGGGGAGGACTGAAGCTTTCTTT. Its translation: CASSYIGGRTEAFF.

The CDR3 protein is CASRDRFRSPETQYF. The CDR3 bases are TGTGCCAGCAGAGACAGGTTCCGCTCCCCAGAGACCCAGTACTTC. V is TRBV2 and J is TRBJ2-5, with D maybe TRBD1 (6 bases). Germline V gene data show CDR1 as SNHLY and CDR2 as FYNNEI. This CDR3 contains 15 residues. Trimming removed 6 bases from V and 4 bases from J, with 18 bases in between.

The chain uses TRBV5-1 and TRBJ2-5; D ambiguous. Trimming removed 4 bases at V and 4 bases at J, with 17 bases between. Germline CDR1 SGHRS, CDR2 YFSETQ. The CDR3 covers 15 residues. CDR3 sequence (DNA): TGCGCCAGCAGCCAAGCCGGGCCACCCTTAGAGACCCAGTACTTC. Translated: CASSQAGPPLETQYF.

The CDR3 region is CASSYGREGTGELFF. Here the CDR3 DNA reads TGTGCCAGCAGTTACGGCCGGGAGGGAACCGGGGAGCTGTTTTTT. The rearrangement uses TRBV6-2 or TRBV6-3 and TRBJ2-2; TRBD2 agrees at 8 bases. Trimming at V came to 2 bases and at J to 5 bases, leaving 4 bases not matched to a gene. The CDR3 totals 15 residues. CDR1 is MNHEY and CDR2 is SVGEGT in the germline V gene.

This chain joins TRBV27 and TRBJ2-1; possibly TRBD1 or TRBD2 for D (6 bases each). The CDR3 totals 16 residues. In germline, CDR1 is MNHEY, CDR2 SMNVEV (reference sequence). Trimming removed 6 bases from V and 2 bases from J, with 17 bases in between. This CDR3 reads CASSRGPDTTYNEQFF. The CDR3 DNA follows: TGTGCCAGCAGCCGGGGGCCGGATACGACCTACAATGAGCAGTTCTTC.

The rearrangement links TRBV5-6 to TRBJ1-2; 7 nucleotides line up with TRBD1. V gave up 8 bases and J gave up 2 bases; unmatched junction bases: 9. This CDR3 spans 14 amino acids. Per germline, CDR1 SGHDT and CDR2 YYEEEE. CDR3 in amino acids: CASIPTGANYGYTF. Here the CDR3 DNA reads TGTGCCAGTATACCCACAGGGGCAAACTATGGCTACACCTTC.

CDR3 in DNA: TGTGCCAGCAGTACGACAGGACGCTATGGCTACACCTTC. Its translation: CASSTTGRYGYTF. The chain combines TRBV6-5 with TRBJ1-2, with a possible D match to TRBD1 (6 bases). This CDR3 contains 13 residues. Trimming stripped 5 bases from V and 4 bases from J, with 11 bases between. The germline gives CDR1 MNHEY, CDR2 SVGAGI.

This rearrangement joins TRBV20-1 to TRBJ1-6; the D gene is possibly TRBD1 (6 bases). Trimming removed 6 bases from V and 7 bases from J, with 16 bases in between. CDR3 size: 14 residues. The germline V gene has CDR1 DFQATT and CDR2 SNEGSKA (reference sequence). In nucleotides, the CDR3 is TGCAGTGCACCTAGGGGGGTGCTGAATTCACCCCTCCACTTT. Its protein is CSAPRGVLNSPLHF.

J is TRBJ1-1 and V is TRBV6-6, with D hard to call. The CDR3 is 13 residues long. The V end lost 7 bases, the J end lost 6 bases, and 15 bases lay between the germline ends. Germline CDR1 and CDR2: MNHNY and SVGAGI (reference sequence). The CDR3 DNA is TGTGCCAGCACCGTTACCTCGGTGTCTGAAGCTTTCTTT. Its translation is CASTVTSVSEAFF.

The chain couples TRBV4-1 to TRBJ1-6; D is unresolved. V was cut by 0 bases and J by 6 bases, with 6 bases left in between. CDR1 MGHRA and CDR2 YSYEKL come from the germline V gene. The CDR3 has 14 residues. The CDR3 spells CASSQEPINSPLHF. The DNA of the CDR3 is TGCGCCAGCAGCCAAGAGCCTATTAATTCACCCCTCCACTTT.

The V gene is TRBV2, the J gene TRBJ2-7; tentatively, D is TRBD2 (6 bases). This CDR3 comprises 14 residues. CDR1 is SNHLY, CDR2 FYNNEI, per germline. The V end lost 5 bases, the J end lost 6 bases, and 17 bases lay between the germline ends. The CDR3 DNA is TGTGCCAGCAGTCGGGACCCCGGAGGGGCCGAGCAGTACTTC. It specifies CASSRDPGGAEQYF.

The V and J genes are TRBV9 and TRBJ2-2; D not certain. Trimming took 1 base from V and 7 from J, leaving 5 bases between them. The CDR3 consists of 12 residues. CDR1 and CDR2 (germline): SGDLS, YYNGEE. The CDR3 region has the DNA TGTGCCAGCAGCGTAACGGACGGGGAGCTGTTTTTT. Protein: CASSVTDGELFF.

CDR3 coding DNA: TGTGCCAGCAGTTCTGGTGGGATCCAGCCCCAGCATTTT. Residues: CASSSGGIQPQHF. The chain carries TRBV6-6 and TRBJ1-5; no definite D call. CDR1 is MNHNY and CDR2 is SVGAGI in the germline V gene (reference sequence). The germline V and J ends were trimmed by 4 bases and 7 bases, with 11 bases remaining between them. The CDR3 is 13 amino acids.

This clonotype was observed once. The chain couples TRBV4-2 to TRBJ1-3; the D is unclear. The germline CDR1 and CDR2 sequences are LGHNA and YNFKEQ. With 0 bases removed from V and 0 bases from J, the gap between germline ends came to 6 bases. CDR3 size: 15 residues. The CDR3 DNA follows: TGTGCCAGCAGCCAAGAAAGGCCCTCTGGAAACACCATATATTTT. It translates to CASSQERPSGNTIYF.

The rearrangement uses TRBV12-3 or TRBV12-4 and TRBJ1-3; 8 bases map to TRBD1. With 2 bases clipped from V and 0 bases from J, the junction kept 9 bases outside the gene matches. The CDR3 covers 18 residues. CDR3 sequence reads: CASSLTGGQGDSGNTIYF. CDR3 nucleotides: TGTGCCAGCAGTTTAACGGGTGGACAGGGAGACTCTGGAAACACCATATATTTT.